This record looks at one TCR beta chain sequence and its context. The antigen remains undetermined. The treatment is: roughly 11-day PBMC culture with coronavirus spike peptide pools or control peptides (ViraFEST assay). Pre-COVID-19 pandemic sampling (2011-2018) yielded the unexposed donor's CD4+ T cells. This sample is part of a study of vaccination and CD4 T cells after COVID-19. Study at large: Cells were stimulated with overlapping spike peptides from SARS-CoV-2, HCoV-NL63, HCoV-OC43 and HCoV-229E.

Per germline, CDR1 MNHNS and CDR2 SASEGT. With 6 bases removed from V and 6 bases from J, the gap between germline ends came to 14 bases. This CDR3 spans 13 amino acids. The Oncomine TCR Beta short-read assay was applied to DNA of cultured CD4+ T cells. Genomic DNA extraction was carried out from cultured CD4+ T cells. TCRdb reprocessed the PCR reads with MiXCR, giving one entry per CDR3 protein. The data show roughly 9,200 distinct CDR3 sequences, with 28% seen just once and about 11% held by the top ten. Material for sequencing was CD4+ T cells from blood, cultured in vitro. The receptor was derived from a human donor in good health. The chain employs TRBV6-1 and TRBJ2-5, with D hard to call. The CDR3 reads CASSPDLVKTQYF. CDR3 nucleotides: TGTGCCAGCAGCCCCGACCTAGTAAAGACCCAGTACTTC.